The next 23 T cell receptor beta chains were all read from a single sample in a study of spatial heterogeneity in lung cancer. Each CDR3 protein is one row after TCRdb ran MiXCR on the 5' RACE reads. The sample includes approximately 44,000 distinct CDR3 sequences, approximately 10% of them seen just once. Time point reported: sample taken at primary tumor resection. Without sorting, whole RNA was sequenced from tumor, nontumor lung or frozen PBMC. Here the sequenced sample was PBMCs, taken at surgery. All receptors derive from a female donor with early-stage non-small cell lung cancer.

The gene calls are TRBV7-2 and TRBJ1-2; D might be TRBD1 (6 bases). V shed 5 bases and J shed 0 bases, with 16 bases lying between them. The CDR3 covers 16 residues. From germline, CDR1 is SGHTA and CDR2 FQGNSA. The DNA for the CDR3 is TGTGCCAGCAGCCCCCAGGGGACGAAAGCTAACTATGGCTACACCTTC. As protein: CASSPQGTKANYGYTF.

The chain combines TRBV9 with TRBJ2-1; tentative D call: TRBD2 (6 bases). The V gene's germline CDR1 is SGDLS and CDR2 YYNGEE. The V end lost 3 bases, the J end lost 6 bases, and 16 bases lay between the germline ends. The CDR3 extends over 15 amino acids. The CDR3 region has the DNA TGTGCCAGCAGCGGGTCGGGGGTCCTTAGCAATGAGCAGTTCTTC. This sequence encodes CASSGSGVLSNEQFF.

This clonotype was seen only a few times. The genes are TRBV6-5 and TRBJ2-3, with 8 bases that match TRBD2. The CDR3 runs 16 residues. V shed 4 bases and J 3 bases; nucleotides not matched to a gene: 9. Per the germline V gene, CDR1 is MNHEY and CDR2 is SVGAGI. Written as DNA, the CDR3 is TGTGCCAGCAGTTCGGGCGCGGGGGGCGGAACAGATACGCAGTATTTT. Amino acids: CASSSGAGGGTDTQYF.

This clonotype has only a few counts. The V and J genes are TRBV12-3 or TRBV12-4 and TRBJ2-1; 10 nucleotides match TRBD2. This CDR3 has 15 amino acids. Losses at the gene ends were 3 bases for V and 8 bases for J; bases not matched to a gene: 7. CDR3 DNA: TGTGCCAGCAGTTTCAGCGGGGGGGCCGGGGATGAGCAGTTCTTC. Protein product: CASSFSGGAGDEQFF.

This clonotype came up a few times. The V call is TRBV28, the J call TRBJ2-7; maybe TRBD1 (6 bases). The V and J ends lost 7 bases and 6 bases respectively, with 16 bases between them. The CDR3 spans 13 residues. CDR1 and CDR2 from the germline V gene are MDHEN and SYDVKM. Here the CDR3 reads CASTAGALLEQYF. The CDR3 nucleotides read TGTGCCAGCACAGCAGGGGCGTTACTCGAGCAGTACTTC.

This chain links TRBV12-3 or TRBV12-4 with TRBJ1-2; the D gene is possibly TRBD1 (6 bases). Trimming took 6 bases from V and 6 from J, leaving 14 bases between them. The CDR3 consists of 13 residues. Written as DNA, the CDR3 is TGTGCCAGCAGCTACAGGGATTGGAATGGCTACACCTTC. Its translation is CASSYRDWNGYTF.

This clonotype appeared a few times. This sequence joins TRBV6-1 and TRBJ2-3; TRBD1 is a possible D gene (5 bases). Trimming pared 1 base from V and 8 bases from J, leaving 10 bases between. CDR1 is MNHNS, CDR2 SASEGT, per germline. The CDR3 contains 13 residues. The CDR3 DNA sequence: TGTGCCAGCAGTGAAGTCCTTAGGGGTACGCAGTATTTT. The encoded protein is CASSEVLRGTQYF.

The chain links TRBV12-3 or TRBV12-4 to TRBJ1-4; no firm D call. CDR3 length: 15 amino acids. V was clipped by 2 bases and J by 0 bases, with 7 bases between them. The CDR3 protein is CASSLTGATNEKLFF. The CDR3 DNA sequence: TGTGCCAGCAGTTTAACGGGTGCAACTAATGAAAAACTGTTTTTT.

A few counts support this clonotype. V is TRBV4-1 and J is TRBJ1-2; D might be TRBD1 (5 bases). Germline V CDR1 and CDR2: MGHRA, YSYEKL. The CDR3 runs to 17 residues. Trimming took 0 bases from V and 5 from J, leaving 19 bases between them. The CDR3 sequence: CASSQDPNRPGAYGYTF. The DNA of the CDR3 is TGCGCCAGCAGCCAAGATCCGAACAGGCCTGGGGCATATGGCTACACCTTC.

The rearrangement uses TRBV19 and TRBJ2-7; unclear D gene. V lost 6 bases and J lost 1, with 10 bases in between. This CDR3 contains 13 residues. The germline V gene has CDR1 LNHDA and CDR2 SQIVND (reference sequence). The CDR3 nucleotides read TGTGCCAGTAGAGGCTCCTTATCCTACGAGCAGTACTTC. Encoded protein: CASRGSLSYEQYF.

The V gene is TRBV6-6, the J gene TRBJ1-2; perhaps TRBD1 as D (6 bases). The V end was cut by 4 bases, the J end by 8 bases, with 14 bases between. Germline V gene sequence: CDR1 MNHNY, CDR2 SVGAGI (reference sequence). The CDR3 extends over 13 amino acids. The CDR3 loop is CASSLQGFGGYTF. The DNA of the CDR3 is TGTGCCAGCAGTTTACAGGGATTCGGCGGCTACACCTTC.

The genes are TRBV6-4 and TRBJ1-5; D uncertain. This CDR3 is built from 13 residues. V gave up 5 bases and J gave up 6 bases, with 11 bases separating them. The germline gives CDR1 MRHNA, CDR2 SNTAGT. Here the CDR3 reads CASSSELGQPQHF. The DNA for the CDR3 is TGTGCCAGCAGTAGCGAGCTGGGTCAGCCCCAGCATTTT.

This clonotype has more than one count but fewer than ten. The CDR3 sequence: CASSGQGFYGYTF. The CDR3 nucleotides are TGTGCCAGCAGTGGACAGGGGTTCTATGGCTACACCTTC. This chain uses TRBV12-3 or TRBV12-4 with TRBJ1-2; the match to TRBD1 covers 9 bases. J was trimmed by 4 bases and V by 5 bases; bases with no gene match: 2. This CDR3 has 13 residues.

This clonotype was recorded a few times. In DNA form, the CDR3 reads TGTGCCAGCAGTTCGGGACTAGCCCCCTACGAGCAGTACTTC. Protein product: CASSSGLAPYEQYF. J is TRBJ2-7 and V is TRBV6-2 or TRBV6-3; 9 bases map to TRBD2. The length of the CDR3 is 14 residues. The V segment lost 4 bases and the J segment 2 bases; nucleotides outside the gene matches: 3. Germline lookup yields CDR1 MNHEY and CDR2 SVGEGT.

This chain links TRBV6-6 with TRBJ2-1, with TRBD1 identical over 7 bases. In germline, CDR1 is MNHNY, CDR2 SVGAGI (reference sequence). This CDR3 is built from 14 residues. V lost 2 bases to trimming and J lost 5 bases; unmatched junction nucleotides: 3. CDR3 DNA sequence: TGTGCCAGCAGTTACCCGGGACAGCACAATGAGCAGTTCTTC. Its protein product is CASSYPGQHNEQFF.

This clonotype was detected many times. The chain joins TRBV14 to TRBJ2-6; 7 nucleotides agree with TRBD1. Losses at the gene ends were 4 bases for V and 0 bases for J; bases not matched to a gene: 9. This CDR3 is 18 amino acids long. CDR1 SGHDN and CDR2 FVKESK come from the germline V gene. The CDR3 DNA reads as TGTGCCAGCAGCCCCTCCCAGGGGGTGGGCTCTGGGGCCAACGTCCTGACTTTC. Protein product: CASSPSQGVGSGANVLTF.

This clonotype was found a few times. The chain couples TRBV7-2 to TRBJ1-1; D unresolved. In germline, CDR1 is SGHTA, CDR2 FQGNSA. This CDR3 is 12 amino acids long. V shed 0 bases and J shed 4 bases, with 3 bases lying between them. The CDR3 sequence: CASSLALTEAFF. The CDR3, as DNA: TGTGCCAGCAGCTTAGCGCTCACTGAAGCTTTCTTT.

This clonotype was recorded at least ten times. A much larger clone differs from this one at a single base, so this may be a read error. The gene calls are TRBV27 and TRBJ1-2; 8 bases match TRBD1. J lost 12 bases, V lost 3 bases, and 12 bases had no gene match. The CDR3 has 14 residues. Germline V lookup: CDR1 MNHEY, CDR2 SMNVEV (reference sequence). CDR3 DNA sequence: TGTGCCAGCAGTTTTACCGGGACAGGCAACGGCGACACCTTC. It specifies CASSFTGTGNGDTF.

This clonotype was seen many times. The rearrangement links TRBV6-2 or TRBV6-3 to TRBJ1-2; perhaps TRBD1 as D (5 bases). V was clipped by 2 bases and J by 3 bases, with 10 bases between them. The CDR3 loop spans 14 amino acids. Germline lookup yields CDR1 MNHEY and CDR2 SVGEGT. The CDR3 protein is CASSYMGLYYGYTF. The CDR3 nucleotides are TGTGCCAGCAGTTACATGGGACTTTACTATGGCTACACCTTC.

This clonotype was detected ten times or more. The chain is built from TRBV29-1 and TRBJ2-3; 7 bases agree with TRBD1. Germline loops: CDR1 SQVTM, CDR2 ANQGSEA. The CDR3 runs 15 residues. V dropped 1 base and J dropped 0; count of bases not matched to a gene: 4. The DNA of the CDR3 is TGCAGCGTTGAAGGTCCCAGGGGGAGCACAGATACGCAGTATTTT. It translates to CSVEGPRGSTDTQYF.

This clonotype is classed as medium-sized (0.01 to 0.1%). This sequence joins TRBV5-5 and TRBJ2-3; a possible D gene is TRBD2 (6 bases). The ends were cut back, 7 bases at V and 2 bases at J, with 17 bases in the middle. Germline CDR1 and CDR2: SGHKS and YYEKEE (reference sequence). The CDR3 extends over 15 amino acids. DNA of the CDR3: TGTGCCAGCCCCATGGAGGGTAGCGACACAGATACGCAGTATTTT. Translation gives CASPMEGSDTDTQYF.

The chain combines TRBV12-5 with TRBJ1-1; the D is unclear. The CDR3 is 11 amino acids. Trimming removed 6 bases from V and 8 bases from J, with 10 bases in between. Germline V CDR1 and CDR2: LGHNT, FRNRAP. The CDR3 reads CASGLGREAFF. CDR3 sequence (DNA): TGTGCTAGTGGGCTGGGCCGAGAAGCTTTCTTT.

The chain has TRBV19 and TRBJ2-1; tentatively, D is TRBD2 (6 bases). The V gene's germline CDR1 is LNHDA and CDR2 SQIVND (reference sequence). Deletions cut 5 bases from V and 8 bases from J, with 19 bases between. CDR3 length equals 15 residues. The CDR3 DNA is TGTGCCAGTAGTCTCGGCGGTGGCTGGGGGGATGAGCAGTTCTTC. It is translated as CASSLGGGWGDEQFF.